The rows below give T cell receptor beta chains drawn from one sample of a study of OX40 agonist ivuxolimab in advanced cancers. Data came from immunoSEQ multiplex PCR; TCRdb stores just in-frame clones and leaves some out. The table includes 55,000 to 75,000 clones, 85% to 90% detected once. The sample consisted of CD4+ or CD8+ T cells sorted from blood, taken in a trial of the OX40 agonist ivuxolimab. The receptors here all came from an adult with an advanced solid tumor such as melanoma, head and neck, liver or kidney cancer. Each CDR3 is given with its conserved first and last residue. Fields, in order: clone size, D gene, J gene, V gene, CDR3 protein, CDR3 DNA. D genes are given only for firm matches. A row's size may be missing; if present it is once, few, many or a size class.

. . TRBJ2-5 TRBV6-5 CASSSAGAEGETQYF TGTGCCAGCAGTTCCGCGGGGGCGGAGGGGGAGACCCAGTACTTC
. . TRBJ2-5 TRBV29-1 CSVEDRELRETQYF TGCAGCGTTGAAGACCGGGAGCTAAGAGAGACCCAGTACTTC
once TRBD2 TRBJ2-7 TRBV5-4 CASGMASGDYEQYF TGTGCCAGCGGAATGGCTAGCGGGGACTACGAGCAGTACTTC
. . TRBJ2-7 TRBV5-1 CASSLTSAYEQYF TGCGCCAGCAGCCTGACAAGCGCCTACGAGCAGTACTTC
. . TRBJ2-1 TRBV9 CASSVTGSNEQFF TGTGCCAGCAGCGTAACAGGGTCGAATGAGCAGTTCTTC
. . TRBJ2-1 TRBV4-2 CASSQGGARDSAYNEQFF TGTGCCAGCAGCCAAGGAGGAGCCCGGGATAGTGCCTACAATGAGCAGTTCTTC
few TRBD2 TRBJ2-2 TRBV28 CASSPSTSGRVGELFF TGTGCCAGCAGTCCTTCGACTAGCGGGAGAGTGGGGGAGCTGTTTTTT
. TRBD1 TRBJ1-1 TRBV11-1 CASSTRTGEDTEAFF TGTGCCAGCAGCACACGGACAGGGGAGGACACTGAAGCTTTCTTT
. TRBD1 TRBJ1-1 TRBV28 CASSTRTGIGTEAFF TGTGCCAGCAGTACCCGGACAGGGATAGGGACTGAAGCTTTCTTT
. . TRBJ2-7 TRBV10-3 CATVDVDRYYEQYF TGTGCCACGGTTGATGTGGACAGATATTACGAGCAGTACTTC
. TRBD2 TRBJ2-3 TRBV6-1 CASERAGVFTDTQYF TGTGCCAGCGAGAGGGCGGGAGTATTCACAGATACGCAGTATTTT
once TRBD1 TRBJ1-4 TRBV2 CASSSNRGEKLFF TGTGCCAGCAGTTCGAACAGGGGGGAAAAACTGTTTTTT
. TRBD1 TRBJ1-4 TRBV7-6 CASSYGTATNEKLFF TGTGCCAGCAGCTACGGGACAGCAACTAATGAAAAACTGTTTTTT
. . TRBJ2-7 TRBV7-2 CASSPATTDYEQYF TGTGCCAGCAGTCCGGCGACTACTGACTACGAGCAGTACTTC
. . TRBJ2-3 TRBV6-1 CASRRGRTTTDTQYF TGTGCCAGCAGGAGGGGGAGGACCACCACAGATACGCAGTATTTT
. TRBD2 TRBJ2-3 TRBV4-2 CASSRGGLAGELDTQYF TGTGCCAGCAGCCGGGGGGGGCTAGCGGGAGAATTAGATACGCAGTATTTT
. TRBD2 TRBJ2-7 TRBV29-1 CSVQATGGYSYEQYF TGCAGCGTCCAGGCAACGGGAGGGTACTCCTACGAGCAGTACTTC
once . TRBJ1-5 TRBV7-2 CASSQLTVNQPQHF TGTGCCAGCAGCCAATTGACAGTCAATCAGCCCCAGCATTTT
. TRBD1 TRBJ1-3 TRBV7-2 CASSLDRGTGNTIYF TGTGCCAGCAGCTTAGACAGGGGAACTGGAAACACCATATATTTT
few . TRBJ1-2 TRBV5-5 CASTSGTANSYGYTF TGTGCCAGCACCTCCGGGACTGCTAATTCCTATGGCTACACCTTC
. . TRBJ2-7 TRBV5-1 CASSLATRDEQYF TGCGCCAGCAGCTTGGCGACCCGGGACGAGCAGTACTTC
. . TRBJ1-2 TRBV28 CASSQTPYNYGYTF TGTGCCAGCAGCCAGACACCCTATAACTATGGCTACACCTTC
. . TRBJ1-6 TRBV30 CAWIQPGRDGNSPLHF TGTGCCTGGATCCAACCGGGGAGAGATGGTAATTCACCCCTCCACTTT
once TRBD1 TRBJ2-6 TRBV11-2 CASSSGQYTGANVLTF TGTGCCAGCAGCTCGGGACAGTACACTGGGGCCAACGTCCTGACTTTC
. TRBD2 TRBJ2-1 TRBV27 CASSLPGRGSGRFRYNEQFF TGTGCCAGCAGTTTACCGGGACGGGGTAGCGGGAGATTCAGGTACAATGAGCAGTTCTTC
. . TRBJ1-3 TRBV7-9 CASSLGVHGTFSGNTIYF TGTGCCAGCAGCTTAGGGGTTCACGGAACGTTCTCTGGAAACACCATATATTTT
. TRBD1 TRBJ1-1 TRBV9 CASSSGAGQGAEAFF TGTGCCAGCAGCTCTGGAGCGGGACAGGGGGCTGAAGCTTTCTTT
. TRBD1 TRBJ1-2 TRBV6-1 CASKRTGGGYTF TGTGCCAGCAAGAGGACAGGGGGAGGCTACACCTTC
. TRBD2 TRBJ2-5 TRBV6-1 CASSGGTSGRETQYF TGTGCCAGCAGTGGAGGCACTAGCGGGAGAGAGACCCAGTACTTC
. . TRBJ1-2 TRBV7-8 CASSKNPTIGYTF TGTGCCAGCAGCAAGAACCCGACTATCGGCTACACCTTC
. . TRBJ2-1 TRBV30 CAWSVGLPQTNEQFF TGTGCCTGGAGTGTAGGACTGCCCCAAACCAATGAGCAGTTCTTC
. . TRBJ2-3 TRBV5-1 CASSSGASSTDTQYF TGCGCCAGCAGCTCAGGGGCGTCTAGCACAGATACGCAGTATTTT
. . TRBJ2-1 TRBV19 CASSIAGQRNEQFF TGTGCCAGTAGTATAGCGGGTCAAAGGAATGAGCAGTTCTTC
. TRBD2 TRBJ2-5 TRBV9 CASSILAEEAQYF TGTGCCAGCAGCATCCTAGCGGAAGAGGCCCAGTACTTC
once . TRBJ1-2 TRBV28 CASSSLTALTF TGTGCCAGCAGTTCCTTGACAGCCCTCACCTTC
. TRBD1 TRBJ1-2 TRBV6-5 CASSYGRGQYGYTF TGTGCCAGCAGTTACGGCAGGGGGCAATATGGCTACACCTTC
once . TRBJ2-2 TRBV19 CASRGTLNTGELFF TGTGCCAGTAGGGGGACACTGAACACCGGGGAGCTGTTTTTT
. TRBD2 TRBJ2-1 TRBV28 CASPPLAGEPNEQFF TGTGCCAGCCCTCCCCTAGCGGGGGAACCCAATGAGCAGTTCTTC
. . TRBJ2-3 TRBV9 CASSVGGAIRTDTQYF TGTGCCAGCAGCGTAGGTGGGGCTATTAGAACCGATACGCAGTATTTT
few . TRBJ2-4 TRBV2 CASSGESKNIQYF TGTGCCAGCAGTGGTGAATCCAAAAACATTCAGTACTTC
once . TRBJ2-7 TRBV4-3 CASSQRRDGAYEQYF TGCGCCAGCAGCCAAAGGAGGGACGGTGCCTACGAGCAGTACTTC
once TRBD1 TRBJ2-7 TRBV4-2 CASSQPSGQGLGEQYF TGTGCCAGCAGCCAACCCTCGGGACAGGGTTTGGGCGAGCAGTACTTC
. . TRBJ2-6 TRBV27 CASGLRANVLTF TGTGCCAGCGGTTTAAGGGCCAACGTCCTGACTTTC
few . TRBJ2-2 TRBV7-9 CASSGSGNTGELFF TGTGCCAGCAGTGGTAGCGGGAACACCGGGGAGCTGTTTTTT
. . TRBJ2-5 TRBV29-1 CSAGGRAGETQYF TGCAGCGCCGGGGGACGGGCAGGAGAGACCCAGTACTTC
few TRBD2 TRBJ2-3 TRBV29-1 CSVAWTSGEDTQYF TGCAGCGTTGCTTGGACTAGTGGCGAAGATACGCAGTATTTT
. TRBD1 TRBJ2-7 TRBV9 CASSVGPGWTGGDEQYF TGTGCCAGCAGCGTAGGACCCGGTTGGACAGGGGGCGACGAGCAGTACTTC
few . TRBJ2-1 TRBV27 CASGRDIEQFF TGTGCCAGCGGCCGGGACATTGAGCAGTTCTTC
. . TRBJ2-2 TRBV19 CASRPGLQTGELFF TGTGCCAGTAGGCCGGGACTCCAAACCGGGGAGCTGTTTTTT